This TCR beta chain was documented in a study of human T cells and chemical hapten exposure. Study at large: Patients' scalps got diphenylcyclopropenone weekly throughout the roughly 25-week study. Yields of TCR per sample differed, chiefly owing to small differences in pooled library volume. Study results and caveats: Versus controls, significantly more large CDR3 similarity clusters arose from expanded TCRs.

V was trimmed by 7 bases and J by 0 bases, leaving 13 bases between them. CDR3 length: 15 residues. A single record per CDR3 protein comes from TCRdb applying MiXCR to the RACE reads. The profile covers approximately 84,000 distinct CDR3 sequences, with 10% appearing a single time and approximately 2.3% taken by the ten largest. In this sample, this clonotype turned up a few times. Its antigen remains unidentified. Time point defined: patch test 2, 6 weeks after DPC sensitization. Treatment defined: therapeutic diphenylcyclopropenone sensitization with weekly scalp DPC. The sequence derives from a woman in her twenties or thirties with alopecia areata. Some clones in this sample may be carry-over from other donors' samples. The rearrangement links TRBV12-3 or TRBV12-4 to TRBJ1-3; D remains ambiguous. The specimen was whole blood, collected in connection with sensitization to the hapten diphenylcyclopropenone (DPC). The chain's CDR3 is CASTRWAISGNTIYF. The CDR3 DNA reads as TGTGCCAGCACCCGGTGGGCAATCTCTGGAAACACCATATATTTT.